This entry lists 13 T cell receptor beta chains sequenced from one sample in a study of CD8 T cells in ankylosing spondylitis. Each CDR3 protein is one row after TCRdb ran MiXCR on the 5' RACE reads. Seen here are approximately 300,000 distinct CDR3 sequences, 20% observed once, and the top ten hold roughly 8%. Material for sequencing was blood, either unsorted or a sorted T cell fraction (not recorded which). The receptors stem from a male donor with ankylosing spondylitis or in good health (not recorded which).

This clonotype was observed once. The V and J genes are TRBV27 and TRBJ1-6; no firm D call. The germline CDR1 and CDR2 sequences are MNHEY and SMNVEV (reference sequence). There are 15 residues in the CDR3. V lost 6 bases and J 9 bases, leaving 18 bases between the germline ends. The DNA for the CDR3 is TGTGCCAGCAGCCCGTCGGGTGGGCCCCTTTCACCCCTCCACTTT. This codes for CASSPSGGPLSPLHF.

This clonotype was detected a few times. The chain links TRBV7-2 to TRBJ1-4; D is unclear. In germline, CDR1 is SGHTA, CDR2 FQGNSA. The CDR3 totals 13 residues. The V end was cut by 4 bases, the J end by 0 bases, with 3 bases between. CDR3 protein: CASSSPTNEKLFF. DNA for the CDR3: TGTGCCAGCAGCTCTCCAACTAATGAAAAACTGTTTTTT.

This chain connects TRBV7-6 to TRBJ2-1; D is possibly TRBD1 (6 bases). The V and J ends lost 5 bases and 1 base respectively, with 12 bases between them. The CDR3 spans 15 residues. Germline V gene lookup returns CDR1 SGHVS and CDR2 FNYEAQ. The DNA of the CDR3 is TGTGCCAGCAGCCACCGGGACACTTCCTACAATGAGCAGTTCTTC. Amino acids: CASSHRDTSYNEQFF.

In this sample, this clonotype turned up a few times. The gene calls are TRBV5-1 and TRBJ2-1; 10 positions agree with TRBD1. The J segment lost 11 bases and the V segment lost 1 base, leaving 12 bases of the junction unmatched. This CDR3 has 16 residues. CDR1 is SGHRS and CDR2 is YFSETQ in the germline V gene. The CDR3: CASSLTGTGEGLKQFF. The CDR3 DNA reads as TGCGCCAGCAGCTTGACTGGGACAGGGGAAGGCTTAAAGCAGTTCTTC.

This clonotype was found a few times. CDR3 in amino acids: CSARGTGANTGELFF. The CDR3 DNA reads TGCAGTGCTAGGGGGACAGGGGCGAACACCGGGGAGCTGTTTTTT. V and J are TRBV20-1 and TRBJ2-2, with 10 bases that match TRBD1. V shed 3 bases, J shed 0 bases, and the junction held 1 base outside the gene matches. Germline assignment: CDR1 DFQATT and CDR2 SNEGSKA (reference sequence). This CDR3 is built from 15 residues.

The rearrangement links TRBV5-1 to TRBJ2-3, with TRBD2 identical over 14 bases. Trimming cost V 4 bases and J 5 bases; bases outside gene matches: 6. CDR1 is SGHRS and CDR2 is YFSETQ in the germline V gene. CDR3 size: 16 residues. This chain's CDR3 is CASSNGLAGGLDTQYF. For the CDR3, the DNA is TGCGCCAGCAGCAATGGACTAGCGGGAGGATTAGATACGCAGTATTTT.

The rearrangement joins TRBV12-3 or TRBV12-4 to TRBJ1-2; D uncertain. V was pared by 4 bases and J by 5 bases, with 17 bases between. CDR3 length: 15 residues. CDR3 in amino acids: CASSSRGGPEYGYTF. The CDR3 DNA sequence: TGTGCCAGCAGTTCTAGAGGCGGTCCCGAGTATGGCTACACCTTC.

The V gene is TRBV7-8, the J gene TRBJ2-1, with TRBD2 identical over 10 bases. This CDR3 has 15 amino acids. The V segment lost 5 bases and the J segment 8 bases; nucleotides outside the gene matches: 9. Germline CDR1 SGHVS, CDR2 FQNEAQ. CDR3 nucleotides: TGTGCCAGCAGCCCGTCTAGCGGGAGAAAGCATGAGCAGTTCTTC. Its translation is CASSPSSGRKHEQFF.

There are a few counts of this clonotype. In DNA form, the CDR3 reads TGTGCCAGCAGGGATGGACTAGCGGGAGGGGACAATGAGCAGTTCTTC. Translated: CASRDGLAGGDNEQFF. The chain carries TRBV27 and TRBJ2-1, with 15 bases lining up with TRBD2. The CDR3 has 16 amino acids. The V segment lost 6 bases and the J segment 5 bases; nucleotides outside the gene matches: 5. The germline CDR1 and CDR2 sequences are MNHEY and SMNVEV (reference sequence).

This clonotype was recorded many times. The CDR3 sequence: CASSLGYQPQHF. CDR3 sequence (DNA): TGTGCCAGCAGCCTTGGATATCAGCCCCAGCATTTT. The rearrangement uses TRBV3-1 and TRBJ1-5; no reliable D call. From germline, CDR1 is LGHDT and CDR2 YNNKEL (reference sequence). The V and J ends lost 4 bases and 5 bases respectively, with 6 bases between them. This CDR3 comprises 12 residues.

Only a few counts were recorded for this clonotype. The rearrangement joins TRBV4-2 to TRBJ2-5, with TRBD1 matching over 11 bases. The ends lost 3 bases at V and 5 bases at J; junction bases unmatched: 2. This CDR3 has 14 amino acids. From germline, CDR1 is LGHNA and CDR2 YNFKEQ. This chain's CDR3 is CASSQDRGLETQYF. The CDR3 bases are TGTGCCAGCAGCCAGGACAGGGGGCTTGAGACCCAGTACTTC.

The chain couples TRBV20-1 to TRBJ2-3; D uncertain. Trimming took 6 bases from V and 5 from J, leaving 9 bases between them. The CDR3 has 11 residues. Germline CDR1 is DFQATT and CDR2 is SNEGSKA (reference sequence). The CDR3 loop reads CSAPRQDTQYF. The CDR3 coding sequence is TGCAGTGCGCCCCGGCAAGATACGCAGTATTTT.

There are a few counts of this clonotype. This chain uses TRBV5-5 with TRBJ2-5; D call uncertain. The CDR3 extends over 14 amino acids. The germline CDR1 and CDR2 sequences are SGHKS and YYEKEE (reference sequence). V was trimmed by 4 bases and J by 2 bases, leaving 12 bases between them. CDR3 loop: CASSLRPDQETQYF. For the CDR3, the DNA is TGTGCCAGCAGCCTCCGACCGGATCAAGAGACCCAGTACTTC.